The rows below give T cell receptor beta chains drawn from one sample of a study of CD8 T cells in Susac syndrome. From the immunoSEQ multiplex PCR reads, TCRdb called clonotypes with MiXCR, one entry per CDR3 protein. The sample has approximately 280,000 distinct CDR3 sequences; around 84% are singletons. The sequenced sample was CD8+ T cells from PBMCs. These receptor sequences come from a human donor with multiple sclerosis. Each CDR3 is given with its conserved first and last residue. A D gene is named only where the DNA matches it firmly. Not all rows give a size; the values are once, few, many and, for expanded clones, a class.

clone size | J gene | D gene | V gene | CDR3 protein | CDR3 DNA
once | TRBJ2-2 | - | TRBV20-1 | CSASVSNTGELFF | TGCAGTGCTAGCGTATCGAACACCGGGGAGCTGTTTTTT
- | TRBJ2-3 | TRBD2 | TRBV10-3 | CAIGGLAGGRSTDTQYF | TGTGCCATCGGAGGGCTAGCGGGAGGAAGGAGCACAGATACGCAGTATTTT
- | TRBJ2-1 | - | TRBV4-1 | CASSQDTSLGPLTDDEQFF | TGCGCCAGCAGCCAAGACACATCCCTGGGGCCACTAACGGATGATGAGCAGTTCTTC
- | TRBJ2-5 | - | TRBV9 | CASSSSPGSYQETQYF | TGTGCCAGCAGCAGTTCTCCGGGGTCATACCAAGAGACCCAGTACTTC
- | TRBJ2-1 | TRBD2 | TRBV25-1 | CASSDRGLVKRNEQFF | TGTGCCAGCAGTGACAGGGGACTAGTTAAAAGGAATGAGCAGTTCTTC
- | TRBJ1-2 | - | TRBV2 | CASREGGFGYTF | TGTGCCAGCAGGGAGGGGGGATTTGGCTACACCTTC
- | TRBJ2-3 | - | TRBV27 | CASSSRDAGDTQYF | TGTGCCAGCAGTTCTCGGGACGCTGGGGATACGCAGTATTTT
- | TRBJ1-1 | - | TRBV28 | CASSLLEDTEAFF | TGTGCCAGCAGTTTACTGGAGGACACTGAAGCTTTCTTT
- | TRBJ2-7 | TRBD2 | TRBV4-1 | CASSLQDRETSGTVYEQYF | TGCGCCAGCAGCCTCCAGGACAGGGAGACTAGCGGGACAGTATACGAGCAGTACTTC
- | TRBJ2-2 | - | TRBV20-1 | CSVRRSDTGELFF | TGCAGTGTTCGCCGGTCGGACACCGGGGAGCTGTTTTTT
once | TRBJ2-1 | - | TRBV7-9 | CASSLGSGFSEQFF | TGTGCCAGCAGCTTAGGGAGCGGGTTTAGTGAGCAGTTCTTC
- | TRBJ2-7 | TRBD2 | TRBV5-5 | CASSLERGRPRYEQYF | TGTGCCAGCAGCTTGGAGCGGGGCAGGCCGCGGTACGAGCAGTACTTC
- | TRBJ2-3 | TRBD1 | TRBV7-2 | CASSLGQGFTDTQYF | TGTGCCAGCAGCTTAGGACAGGGCTTCACAGATACGCAGTATTTT
- | TRBJ2-3 | - | TRBV19 | CARRGQGTDTQYF | TGTGCTAGGAGGGGGCAGGGCACAGATACGCAGTATTTT
- | TRBJ2-5 | TRBD2 | TRBV5-6 | CASSPGLAGDWVVRETQYF | TGTGCCAGCAGCCCGGGGCTGGCGGGAGATTGGGTTGTAAGAGAGACCCAGTACTTC
- | TRBJ2-2 | - | TRBV5-4 | CTSSWGDTGELFF | TGTACCAGCAGCTGGGGAGACACCGGGGAGCTGTTTTTT
few | TRBJ1-2 | - | TRBV12-3/TRBV12-4 | CASSLGFSPADYGYTF | TGTGCCAGCAGTCTCGGTTTTTCACCGGCCGACTATGGCTACACCTTC
- | TRBJ2-7 | - | TRBV7-9 | CASSSDDEQYF | TGTGCCAGCAGCTCCGATGACGAGCAGTACTTC
- | TRBJ2-7 | TRBD1 | TRBV6-2/TRBV6-3 | CATLLTGSYEQYF | TGTGCCACCCTACTGACAGGGTCCTACGAGCAGTACTTC
- | TRBJ2-1 | - | TRBV6-6 | CASSYGGRYNEQFF | TGTGCCAGCAGTTACGGTGGACGATACAATGAGCAGTTCTTC
- | TRBJ1-1 | - | TRBV7-9 | CASSSTPEMNTEAFF | TGTGCCAGCAGCTCAACGCCCGAAATGAACACTGAAGCTTTCTTT
- | TRBJ2-7 | TRBD2 | TRBV7-9 | CASSSRGTSGTSVYF | TGTGCCAGCAGCTCGCGAGGGACTAGCGGAACGAGCGTGTACTTC
- | TRBJ1-3 | - | TRBV6-1 | CASRHTKAGGLDTIYF | TGTGCCAGCAGACACACTAAGGCCGGTGGGCTTGACACCATATATTTT
- | TRBJ2-7 | - | TRBV27 | CASRQTGGFYEQYF | TGTGCCAGCAGACAGACCGGAGGGTTCTACGAGCAGTACTTC
- | TRBJ1-2 | - | TRBV12-3/TRBV12-4 | CASKIYGYTF | TGTGCCAGCAAGATCTATGGCTACACCTTC
- | TRBJ2-6 | - | TRBV7-9 | CASSSDSSGANVLTF | TGTGCCAGCAGCTCCGACTCCTCTGGGGCCAACGTCCTGACTTTC
- | TRBJ1-1 | - | TRBV4-1 | CASSPRQTMNTEAFF | TGCGCCAGCAGCCCCAGACAGACTATGAACACTGAAGCTTTCTTT
once | TRBJ2-1 | TRBD1 | TRBV27 | CASSEQGYYNEQFF | TGTGCCAGCAGCGAACAGGGGTACTACAATGAGCAGTTCTTC
- | TRBJ2-1 | TRBD1 | TRBV7-9 | CASSSRQGKGRNEQFF | TGTGCCAGCAGCTCCAGACAGGGGAAGGGTAGGAATGAGCAGTTCTTC
- | TRBJ2-7 | - | TRBV9 | CASSPPGNSYEQYF | TGTGCCAGCAGCCCGCCCGGGAACTCCTACGAGCAGTACTTC
- | TRBJ2-3 | TRBD2 | TRBV9 | CASSDPVAGGLSDTQYF | TGTGCCAGCAGCGACCCCGTAGCGGGAGGGTTGTCAGATACGCAGTATTTT
few | TRBJ1-2 | - | TRBV12-3/TRBV12-4 | CASSPSKNYGYTF | TGTGCCAGCAGCCCTAGTAAGAACTATGGCTACACCTTC
- | TRBJ2-1 | TRBD2 | TRBV28 | CASNRGGLTQFF | TGTGCCAGCAACCGGGGGGGTTTGACCCAGTTCTTC
- | TRBJ2-7 | - | TRBV25-1 | CASSEAPRGSYEQYF | TGTGCCAGCAGTGAAGCCCCTCGGGGGTCCTACGAGCAGTACTTC
- | TRBJ2-1 | - | TRBV6-5 | CASSSQNPVYNEQFF | TGTGCCAGCAGTTCTCAGAACCCAGTTTACAATGAGCAGTTCTTC
- | TRBJ2-2 | - | TRBV12-5 | CASGLAGKLFF | TGTGCTAGTGGTTTGGCCGGAAAGCTGTTTTTT
- | TRBJ2-7 | - | TRBV12-3/TRBV12-4 | CASLGGGYEQYF | TGTGCCAGCTTGGGCGGAGGCTACGAGCAGTACTTC
- | TRBJ1-1 | - | TRBV7-9 | CASSSTPEAFF | TGTGCCAGCAGCTCCACACCTGAAGCTTTCTTT
once | TRBJ2-1 | TRBD2 | TRBV14 | CASSQGLAGVWNEQFF | TGTGCCAGCAGCCAAGGATTAGCGGGAGTCTGGAATGAGCAGTTCTTC
- | TRBJ2-7 | TRBD2 | TRBV20-1 | CSVERLALAGEDEQYF | TGCAGTGTTGAAAGACTCGCCCTAGCGGGAGAAGACGAGCAGTACTTC
- | TRBJ1-1 | - | TRBV2 | CASLAVNTEAFF | TGTGCCAGCCTCGCTGTGAACACTGAAGCTTTCTTT
- | TRBJ1-2 | - | TRBV4-1 | CASSQEAGNIYGYTF | TGCGCCAGCAGCCAAGAGGCAGGGAATATCTATGGCTACACCTTC
- | TRBJ2-3 | - | TRBV29-1 | CTVKGSSRTDTQYF | TGCACCGTGAAGGGGTCTTCTCGCACAGATACGCAGTATTTT
- | TRBJ2-7 | TRBD2 | TRBV10-3 | CAISGLAGELHEQYF | TGTGCCATCAGTGGGCTAGCGGGAGAGTTACACGAGCAGTACTTC
- | TRBJ2-4 | - | TRBV12-3/TRBV12-4 | CATTGGQNIQYF | TGTGCCACGACAGGTGGGCAAAACATTCAGTACTTC
- | TRBJ2-7 | TRBD1 | TRBV11-1 | CASSLRRQGASYEQYF | TGTGCCAGCAGCTTACGGCGGCAGGGGGCCTCCTACGAGCAGTACTTC
- | TRBJ1-5 | TRBD1 | TRBV2 | CASSERGQGGVTNQPQHF | TGTGCCAGCAGTGAACGGGGGCAGGGGGGCGTCACCAATCAGCCCCAGCATTTT
- | TRBJ2-7 | - | TRBV30 | CAWSGVGRDHEQYF | TGTGCCTGGAGTGGAGTAGGCAGGGACCACGAGCAGTACTTC
- | TRBJ2-1 | - | TRBV2 | CASSAPPFLGSYNEQFF | TGTGCCAGCAGCGCTCCCCCATTCCTCGGCTCCTACAATGAGCAGTTCTTC
- | TRBJ1-2 | - | TRBV14 | CASSQDLLGVGGSTSYGYTF | TGTGCCAGCAGCCAAGATCTTTTGGGTGTGGGGGGTTCGACCTCCTATGGCTACACCTTC
- | TRBJ1-6 | TRBD1 | TRBV7-9 | CASSALEQGRSPLHF | TGTGCCAGCAGCGCCCTGGAACAGGGGAGATCACCCCTCCACTTT
few | TRBJ2-2 | TRBD2 | TRBV27 | CASSSGLAANTGELFF | TGTGCCAGCAGTTCTGGACTAGCGGCGAACACCGGGGAGCTGTTTTTT